This passage covers 12 T cell receptor beta chains from one sample sequenced in a study of CD8 T cells in ankylosing spondylitis. TCRdb independently ran MiXCR on the 5' RACE reads; one entry per CDR3 protein. This table holds under 250,000 distinct CDR3 sequences, 30% to 35% found once. Specimen: blood, either unsorted or a sorted T cell fraction (not recorded which). These receptors all come from a male donor with ankylosing spondylitis or in good health (not recorded which).

V and J are TRBV15 and TRBJ2-7; perhaps TRBD1 as D (6 bases). Germline CDR1 LNHNV, CDR2 YYDKDF (reference sequence). The V end lost 0 bases, the J end lost 5 bases, and 14 bases lay between the germline ends. This CDR3 has 15 amino acids. In DNA form, the CDR3 reads TGTGCCACCAGCAGAGATCGACAGGCAGCCCACGAGCAGTACTTC. As protein: CATSRDRQAAHEQYF.

This clonotype was detected a few times. The chain links TRBV20-1 to TRBJ2-3, with D perhaps matching TRBD2 (5 bases). Germline assignment: CDR1 DFQATT and CDR2 SNEGSKA (reference sequence). This CDR3 is 15 amino acids long. V shed 3 bases and J shed 1 base, with 14 bases lying between them. The CDR3 region is CSASSGLVGTDTQYF. CDR3 coding DNA: TGCAGTGCTAGCTCGGGGTTGGTGGGCACAGATACGCAGTATTTT.

CDR3 sequence (DNA): TGTGCCAGCAGCCAAGTCTTACAGGGACTGGGCGAGCAGTACTTC. This gives the protein CASSQVLQGLGEQYF. This chain connects TRBV3-1 to TRBJ2-7; D is tentatively TRBD1 or TRBD2 (6 bases each). CDR3 length: 15 residues. CDR1 and CDR2 from the germline V gene are LGHDT and YNNKEL (reference sequence). Trimming took off 1 base at V and 6 bases at J, with 16 bases between the two ends.

J is TRBJ2-3 and V is TRBV20-1; 14 bases align to TRBD2. The CDR3 totals 16 residues. The germline V gene has CDR1 DFQATT and CDR2 SNEGSKA (reference sequence). Unmatched junction bases numbered 9, after V lost 6 bases and J lost 4 bases. Written as DNA, the CDR3 is TGCAGTGCCACGTCCGGACTAGCGGGGGGTCCAGATACGCAGTATTTT. It is translated as CSATSGLAGGPDTQYF.

The chain combines TRBV20-1 with TRBJ1-3; 8 bases agree with TRBD1. The V gene end was trimmed by 6 bases and the J gene end by 4 bases; junction bases not matched to a gene: 14. Germline CDR1 is DFQATT and CDR2 is SNEGSKA (reference sequence). The CDR3 runs 16 residues. The CDR3 sequence is CSAKGQGLVLGNTIYF. The DNA of the CDR3 is TGCAGTGCAAAAGGACAGGGTTTGGTTCTCGGAAACACCATATATTTT.

This clonotype has only a few counts. V gene TRBV29-1 combines with J gene TRBJ2-7, with D perhaps TRBD1 or TRBD2 (6 bases each). The CDR3 sequence is 13 residues long. Germline CDR1 SQVTM, CDR2 ANQGSEA. The V end was cut by 6 bases, the J end by 1 base, with 13 bases between. The CDR3 region has the DNA TGCAGCGTGGGGGGCGAAAATTCCTACGAGCAGTACTTC. The encoded protein is CSVGGENSYEQYF.

This clonotype has more than one count but fewer than ten. This chain connects TRBV6-5 to TRBJ2-7, with TRBD1 identical over 8 bases. J gave up 3 bases and V 2 bases, and 6 bases lay outside the gene matches. The CDR3 spans 15 residues. Germline V gene lookup returns CDR1 MNHEY and CDR2 SVGAGI. The DNA of the CDR3 is TGTGCCAGCAGTTACACTGGACAGGGAGGCTACGAGCAGTACTTC. It codes for CASSYTGQGGYEQYF.

The V call is TRBV2, the J call TRBJ1-5; TRBD1 matches 9 bases. This CDR3 is 15 amino acids long. J gave up 7 bases and V 5 bases, and 9 bases lay outside the gene matches. The germline V gene encodes CDR1 SNHLY and CDR2 FYNNEI. CDR3 DNA: TGTGCCAGCAGTAAGGGACAGGGAGGGGGACAGCCCCAGCATTTT. This gives the protein CASSKGQGGGQPQHF. Full variable domain (outside the CDR3, taken from reference TRBV2 and TRBJ1-5): EPEVTQTPSHQVTQMGQEVILRCVPISNHLYFYWYRQILGQKVEFLVSFYNNEISEKSEIFDDQFSVERPDGSNFTLKIRSTKLEDSAMYFCASSKGQGGGQPQHFGDGTRLSIL.

The rearrangement uses TRBV10-3 and TRBJ2-7; D uncertain. CDR3 length: 15 residues. Looked up from germline, CDR1 is ENHRY and CDR2 is SYGVKD. The V end lost 2 bases, the J end lost 3 bases, and 14 bases lay between the germline ends. The CDR3 DNA sequence: TGTGCCATCAGTGAGAGGCCGGACCTCTACTACGAGCAGTACTTC. Translation gives CAISERPDLYYEQYF.

This rearrangement joins TRBV5-1 to TRBJ2-1, with 11 bases that match TRBD2. Germline V gives CDR1 SGHRS, CDR2 YFSETQ. The CDR3 loop spans 16 amino acids. The trim removed 4 bases at V and 3 bases at J, leaving 6 bases unmatched. In nucleotides, the CDR3 is TGCGCCAGCAGCCCACGACTAGCGGGGAGCTACAATGAGCAGTTCTTC. Its protein product is CASSPRLAGSYNEQFF.

This clonotype occurred a few times. The J gene is TRBJ1-1, the V gene TRBV29-1, with no clear D. Deletions cut 4 bases from V and 0 bases from J, with 9 bases between. Germline V gene sequence: CDR1 SQVTM, CDR2 ANQGSEA. The CDR3 has 13 residues. The CDR3 sequence: CSVGHRLNTEAFF. The CDR3 DNA reads as TGCAGCGTTGGACACAGATTGAACACTGAAGCTTTCTTT.

This clonotype was counted a few times. The chain combines TRBV20-1 with TRBJ2-3, with 8 bases that match TRBD2. The germline V gene has CDR1 DFQATT and CDR2 SNEGSKA (reference sequence). The CDR3 spans 13 residues. The V gene end was trimmed by 2 bases and the J gene end by 6 bases; junction bases not matched to a gene: 4. The CDR3 DNA follows: TGCAGTGCTAGAACGACTAGCGTGGATACGCAGTATTTT. Translated: CSARTTSVDTQYF.